This T cell receptor beta chain was sequenced in a study of shared clonotypes between healthy human individuals. Study information: Sampling drew on donors who were a couple of women and a few men aged 18 to 49.

V dropped 1 base and J dropped 2 bases, with 8 bases sitting between them. The CDR3 spans 15 residues. The germline gives CDR1 SGHAT, CDR2 FQNNGV. A deep-level run was used for the assay. Assay: immunoSEQ multiplex PCR; the TCRdb copy retains only in-frame clones and omits some. The data hold about 470,000 clones, with about four fifths observed a single time. Among the donors, all were Caucasian adults who lived in Nashville, Tennessee. This TCR was sampled from a woman between 35 and 50 years old in good health. Some clones in this sample may be carry-over from other donors' samples. The rearrangement links TRBV11-2 to TRBJ2-2; D unclear. The sequenced sample was PBMCs. CDR3 loop: CASSLGGPNTGELFF. DNA of the CDR3: TGTGCCAGCAGCTTAGGCGGACCAAACACCGGGGAGCTGTTTTTT.